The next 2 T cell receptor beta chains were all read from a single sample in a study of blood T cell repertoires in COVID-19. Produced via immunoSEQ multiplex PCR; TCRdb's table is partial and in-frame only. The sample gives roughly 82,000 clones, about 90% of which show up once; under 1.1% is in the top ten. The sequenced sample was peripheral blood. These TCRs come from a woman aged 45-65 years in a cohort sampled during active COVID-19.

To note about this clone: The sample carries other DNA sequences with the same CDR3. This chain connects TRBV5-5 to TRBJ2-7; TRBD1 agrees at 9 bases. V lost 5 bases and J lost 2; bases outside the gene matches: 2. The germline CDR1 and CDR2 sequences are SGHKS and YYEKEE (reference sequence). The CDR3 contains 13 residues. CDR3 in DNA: TGTGCCAGCAGTCGACAGGGGGCCTACGAGCAGTACTTC. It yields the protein CASSRQGAYEQYF. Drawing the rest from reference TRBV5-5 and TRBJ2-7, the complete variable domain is DAGVTQSPTHLIKTRGQQVTLRCSPISGHKSVSWYQQVLGQGPQFIFQYYEKEERGRGNFPDRFSARQFPNYSSELNVNALLLGDSALYLCASSRQGAYEQYFGPGTRLTVT.

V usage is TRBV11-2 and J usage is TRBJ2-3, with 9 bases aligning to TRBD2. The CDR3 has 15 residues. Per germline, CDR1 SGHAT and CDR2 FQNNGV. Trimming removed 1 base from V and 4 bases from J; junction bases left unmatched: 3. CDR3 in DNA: TGTGCCAGCAGCTTAGTTAGCGGGAGCCCAGATACGCAGTATTTT. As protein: CASSLVSGSPDTQYF.